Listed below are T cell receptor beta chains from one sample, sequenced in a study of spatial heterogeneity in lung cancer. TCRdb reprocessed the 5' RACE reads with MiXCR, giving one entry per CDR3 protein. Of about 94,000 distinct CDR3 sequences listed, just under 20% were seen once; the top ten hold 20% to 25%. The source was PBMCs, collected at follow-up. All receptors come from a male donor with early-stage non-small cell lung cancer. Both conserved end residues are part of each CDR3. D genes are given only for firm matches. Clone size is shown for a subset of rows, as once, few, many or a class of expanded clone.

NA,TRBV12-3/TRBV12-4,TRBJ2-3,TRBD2,TGTGCCAGCAGTCCGGGACTAGGACCCACAGATACGCAGTATTTT,CASSPGLGPTDTQYF
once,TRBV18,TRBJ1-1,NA,TGTGCCAGCTCGCGTCAAGGGCTGGACAGAATGAACACTGAAGCTTTCTTT,CASSRQGLDRMNTEAFF
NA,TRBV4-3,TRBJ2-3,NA,TGCGCCAGCAGCCCGGACCGCACAGATACGCAGTATTTT,CASSPDRTDTQYF
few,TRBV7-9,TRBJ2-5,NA,TGTGCCAGCAGCTTAGCACAACTTCAGACCCAGTACTTC,CASSLAQLQTQYF
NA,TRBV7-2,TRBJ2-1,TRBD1,TGTGCCAGCAGTCCTCCTCGGGACAGGGGGCGCAATGAGCAGTTCTTC,CASSPPRDRGRNEQFF
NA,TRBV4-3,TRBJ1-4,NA,TGCGCCAGCAGCCAAGATCTTGGGGGGTCATATAATGAAAAACTGTTTTTT,CASSQDLGGSYNEKLFF
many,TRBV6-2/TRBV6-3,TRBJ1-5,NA,TGTGCCAGCAGCCGTGACAGGCGCAATCAGCCCCAGCATTTT,CASSRDRRNQPQHF
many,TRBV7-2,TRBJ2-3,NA,TGTGCCAGCAGCTTAGCGGGCCCAGATACGCAGTATTTT,CASSLAGPDTQYF
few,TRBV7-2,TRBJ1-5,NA,TGTGCCAGCAGCTTGGAACCGAGGGGATTGAGCAATCAGCCCCAGCATTTT,CASSLEPRGLSNQPQHF
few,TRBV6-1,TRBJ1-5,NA,TGTGCCAGCAGTGTGGGGGCGGGTGGCAATCAGCCCCAGCATTTT,CASSVGAGGNQPQHF
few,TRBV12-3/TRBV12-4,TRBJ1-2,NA,TGTGCCAGCAGCCCCGCCGAAAGCTATGGCTACACCTTC,CASSPAESYGYTF
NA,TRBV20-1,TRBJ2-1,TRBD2,TGCAGTCTCAACCCGGGAGGGCCCGGGCATGAGCAGTTCTTC,CSLNPGGPGHEQFF
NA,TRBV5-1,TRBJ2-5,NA,TGCGCCAGCAGCACGGGCAGCTTAGAGACCCAGTACTTC,CASSTGSLETQYF
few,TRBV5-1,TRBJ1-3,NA,TGCGCCAGCAGCTTGAAGGCAGGCGGGGGAAACACCATATATTTT,CASSLKAGGGNTIYF
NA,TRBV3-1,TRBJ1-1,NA,TGTGCCAGCAGCCAAGTGGGGGGGGCTGAAGCTTTCTTT,CASSQVGGAEAFF
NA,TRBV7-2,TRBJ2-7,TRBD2,TGTGCCAGCAGCGAAGTAGCGGGAGGGCCGTACGAGCAGTACTTC,CASSEVAGGPYEQYF
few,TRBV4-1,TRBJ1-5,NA,TGCGCCAGCAGCCAGGGAGTTAGCAATCAGCCCCAGCATTTT,CASSQGVSNQPQHF
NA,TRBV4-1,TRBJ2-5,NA,TGCGCCAGCAGCCATTGGGGACACAGCCTAGAGACCCAGTACTTC,CASSHWGHSLETQYF
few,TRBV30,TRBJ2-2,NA,TGTGCCTGGAGGCCGGGGCTTATCAACACCGGGGAGCTGTTTTTT,CAWRPGLINTGELFF
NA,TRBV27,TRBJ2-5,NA,TGTGCCAGCAGTTTACTTACGGGGGTAGGCGGAGAGACCCAGTACTTC,CASSLLTGVGGETQYF
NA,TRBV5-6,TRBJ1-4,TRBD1,TGTGCCAGCAGCTTCCAGGGGGCGGCGGAAAAACTGTTTTTT,CASSFQGAAEKLFF
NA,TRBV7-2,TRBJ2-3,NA,TGTGCCAGCCGGGGACCCGGGCCAGATACGCAGTATTTT,CASRGPGPDTQYF
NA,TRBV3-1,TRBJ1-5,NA,TGTGCCAGCAGCCACCTCAATCAGCCCCAGCATTTT,CASSHLNQPQHF
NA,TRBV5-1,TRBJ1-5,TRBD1,TGCGCCAGCAGCTTGGGGACAGGCCGGCGAGAGCCCCAGCATTTT,CASSLGTGRREPQHF
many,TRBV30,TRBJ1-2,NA,TGTGCCTGGAGTGTACGACCAGGGATCGACTATGGCTACACCTTC,CAWSVRPGIDYGYTF
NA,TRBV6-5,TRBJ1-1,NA,TGTGCCAGCAGTTACTCCTGGGGCGCGAACACTGAAGCTTTCTTT,CASSYSWGANTEAFF
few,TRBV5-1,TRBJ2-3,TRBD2,TGCGCCAGCAGCTTGGCCACAGCGGGAGTATCAGATACGCAGTATTTT,CASSLATAGVSDTQYF
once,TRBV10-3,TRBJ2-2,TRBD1,TGTGCCATCAGCGACAGGGGATACACCGGGGAGCTGTTTTTT,CAISDRGYTGELFF
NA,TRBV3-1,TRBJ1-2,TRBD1,TGTGCCAGCAGCCTAGTACAGGGGGCTCCTCCCTATGGCTACACCTTC,CASSLVQGAPPYGYTF
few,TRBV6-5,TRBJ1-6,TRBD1,TGTGCCAGCAGTTACTCGCCCCGGGACAGAGACTGGACGGATTCATCCCTCCACTTT,CASSYSPRDRDWTDSSLHF
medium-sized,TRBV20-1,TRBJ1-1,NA,TGCAGTGCTAGAGCAGGGCAGGAGAACACTGAAGCTTTCTTT,CSARAGQENTEAFF
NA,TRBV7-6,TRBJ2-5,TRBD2,TGTGCCAGCAGCTTAGGTGCGACTAGCGGGGGGATGTCAGAGACCCAGTACTTC,CASSLGATSGGMSETQYF
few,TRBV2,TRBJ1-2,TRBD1,TGTGCCAACCACTTCACAGGGGGCGATGGCTACACCTTC,CANHFTGGDGYTF
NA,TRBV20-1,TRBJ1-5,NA,TGCAGTGCAGGGGCCCTCAATCAGCCCCAGCATTTT,CSAGALNQPQHF
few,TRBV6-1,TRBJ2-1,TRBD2,TGTGCCAGCAGACACAGGAGTACTAGCGGACGCCGCCAAGGTGAGCAGTTCTTC,CASRHRSTSGRRQGEQFF
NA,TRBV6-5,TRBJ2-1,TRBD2,TGTGCCAGCAGTTCGGGACTAGCGGAATACAATGAGCAGTTCTTC,CASSSGLAEYNEQFF
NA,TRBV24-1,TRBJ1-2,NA,TGTGCCACCAGTGATCCATCTCGACGCGGCTACACCTTC,CATSDPSRRGYTF
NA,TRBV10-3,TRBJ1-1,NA,TGTGCCATCAGTGAGTCTCAAGGATCTACAATGAACACTGAAGCTTTCTTT,CAISESQGSTMNTEAFF
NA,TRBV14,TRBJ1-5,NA,TGTGCCAGCAGCCAAGGAGACCGCAATCAGCCCCAGCATTTT,CASSQGDRNQPQHF
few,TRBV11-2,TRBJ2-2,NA,TGTGCCAGCAGCTTTGTCGGGGTCCCGGGGGAGCTGTTTTTT,CASSFVGVPGELFF
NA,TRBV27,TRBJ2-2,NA,TGTGTCAGCACCTCCCGGACTCCGACCGGGGAGCTGTTTTTT,CVSTSRTPTGELFF
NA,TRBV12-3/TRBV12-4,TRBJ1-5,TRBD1,TGTGCCAGCAGCCACGACAGGGACAATCAGCCCCAGCATTTT,CASSHDRDNQPQHF
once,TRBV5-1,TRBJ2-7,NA,TGCGCCAGCAGCTTGGCTTCGGCTGCAAACGAGCAGTACTTC,CASSLASAANEQYF
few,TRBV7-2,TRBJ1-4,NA,TGTGCCAGCAGACCCCCCCGGGTCATGGGTAATGAAAAACTGTTTTTT,CASRPPRVMGNEKLFF
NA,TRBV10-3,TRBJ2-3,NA,TGTGCCATCAGTGTGGGGGGCGGCACAGATACGCAGTATTTT,CAISVGGGTDTQYF